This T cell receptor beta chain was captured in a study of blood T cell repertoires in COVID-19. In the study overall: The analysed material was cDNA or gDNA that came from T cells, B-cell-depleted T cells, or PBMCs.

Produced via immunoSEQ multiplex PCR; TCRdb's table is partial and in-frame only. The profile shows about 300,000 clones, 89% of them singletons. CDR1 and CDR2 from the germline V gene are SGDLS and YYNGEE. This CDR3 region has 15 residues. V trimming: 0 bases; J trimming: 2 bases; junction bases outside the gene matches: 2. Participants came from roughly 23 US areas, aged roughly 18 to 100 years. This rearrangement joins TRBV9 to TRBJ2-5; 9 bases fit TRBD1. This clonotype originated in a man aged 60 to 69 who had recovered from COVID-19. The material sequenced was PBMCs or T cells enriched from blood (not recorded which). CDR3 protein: CASSVVGQGQETQYF. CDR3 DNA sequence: TGTGCCAGCAGCGTAGTGGGACAGGGACAAGAGACCCAGTACTTC.